This T cell receptor beta chain was captured by sequencing in a study of CXCR3-negative and CXCR3-positive naive CD8 T cells. Study as a whole: Every library held about 1.5 +/- 0.3 million TRB reads, and the total came to roughly 150 million. Study-wide points: Naive cells, whether CXCR3-negative or CXCR3-positive, had similar TRBV-TRBJ usage, while memory cells differed.

The CDR3 totals 15 residues. CDR1 is SGHVS, CDR2 FQNEAQ, per germline. For this clonotype: Its antigen remains unidentified.

Carrying UMI labels, the TRB cDNA libraries were prepared through 5' RACE. TCRdb reprocessed the 5' RACE reads, with one entry per CDR3 protein and no DNA. The sample table sets out 100,000 to 150,000 distinct CDR3 sequences. Sequenced material: naive CXCR3- CD8+ T cells from blood. Subset noted: CD45RO-CCR7+CD27+CD95- naive CD8+ T cells lacking CXCR3 (TNR3-). The receptor was derived from a human donor in good health. Some clones in this sample may be carry-over from other donors' samples. The rearrangement links TRBV7-8 to TRBJ2-7; the D call of TRBD2 rests on TCRdb alone, since no DNA is present to check it. The chain's CDR3 is CASSRGALISYEQYF.